The source of this TCR beta chain is a study of post-analysis software for immune sequencing data. Findings and caveats of the study: Multiple sclerosis patients showed significantly lower normalized Chao1 diversity than controls did.

The TCR beta cDNA libraries contained unique molecular identifiers. TCRdb recomputed calls from the PCR reads with MiXCR, one row per CDR3 protein. The repertoire consists of hundreds of thousands of distinct CDR3 sequences, with roughly 36% occurring once and the leading ten covering under 15%. This clonotype was observed a few times. Its antigen is as yet unknown. The source is a girl aged 5-17 years with multiple sclerosis. Sample: blood.

CDR3 sequence reads: CASSITGPQGTDTQYF. CDR3 nucleotide sequence: TGCGCCAGCAGCATCACAGGGCCCCAGGGAACAGATACGCAGTATTTT. The V and J genes are TRBV5-1 and TRBJ2-3; perhaps TRBD1 as D (6 bases). The CDR3 sequence is 16 residues long. The V gene lost 4 bases and the J gene lost 3 bases, with 18 bases spanning the gap. The germline V gene has CDR1 SGHRS and CDR2 YFSETQ.